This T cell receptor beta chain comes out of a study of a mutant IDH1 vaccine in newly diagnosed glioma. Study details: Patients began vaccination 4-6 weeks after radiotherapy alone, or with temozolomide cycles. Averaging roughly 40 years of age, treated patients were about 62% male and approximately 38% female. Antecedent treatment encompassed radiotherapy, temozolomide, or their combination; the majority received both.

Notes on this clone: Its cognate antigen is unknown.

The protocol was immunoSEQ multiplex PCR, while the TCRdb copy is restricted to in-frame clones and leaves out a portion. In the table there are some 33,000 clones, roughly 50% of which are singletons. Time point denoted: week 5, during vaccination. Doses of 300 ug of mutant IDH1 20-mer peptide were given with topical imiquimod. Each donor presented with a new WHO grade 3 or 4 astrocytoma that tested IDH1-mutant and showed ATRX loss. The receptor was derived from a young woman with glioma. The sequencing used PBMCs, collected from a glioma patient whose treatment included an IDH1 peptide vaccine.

The CDR3 protein is CASSFRGLSSYNEQFF. The CDR3 DNA is TGTGCCAGCAGCTTCCGGGGCCTGAGCTCCTACAATGAGCAGTTCTTC. This chain uses TRBV7-2 with TRBJ2-1, with D perhaps assigned TRBD1 or TRBD2 (5 bases each). The CDR3 runs to 16 residues. Trimming removed 3 bases from V and 0 bases from J, with 12 bases in between. The germline V gene has CDR1 SGHTA and CDR2 FQGNSA.